This T cell receptor beta chain derives from a study of blood T cell repertoires in COVID-19 (dated by TCRdb to 2020 to 2022). About the investigation overall: Samples from collaborators originated in the United States, Italy and Spain and spanned both the acute and convalescent phases of COVID-19. Where available, HLA class I and class II types were taken from metadata supplied by the sample provider and were not determined by assay-based typing. The material from the prospective study consisted of cDNA or gDNA derived from T cells, B-cell-depleted T cells, or PBMCs. The samples were drawn from the first 160 participants of the ongoing ImmuneRACE study and from more than 1,000 subjects provided by 6 global collaborators. A freely available public database, intended as a resource for researchers studying the immune response to SARS-CoV-2, is where the repertoires were released. The dataset comprised deeply sampled blood TCRbeta repertoires from subjects exposed to, actively infected with, or recovered from COVID-19. A de-identified subject ID, COVID-19 status, age in years and sex were almost always included in the sample metadata. Results the study describes overall, beyond this receptor: The amount of clinical and demographic metadata varied by source and participant and was provided uncurated.

For CDR1 and CDR2, the germline V gene lists SGHTA and FQGNSA. The CDR3 numbers 14 residues from cysteine through phenylalanine. The only DNA kept is the CDR3, 42 bases in frame from the first base. V and J lose 5 bases and 4 bases, and a span of 13 bases separates them. In the case of this clone: Its recognized antigen is unknown. No clone much larger than this one lies a single base away; base qualities are absent.

Participants in the prospective study were aged about 18 to 95 years, lived in under 30 United States geographic areas, and enrolled through a virtual design. To assign participants to cohorts, the prospective study relied on clinical history that participants themselves reported in a screening survey and a study questionnaire. Mobile phlebotomists in the prospective study collected whole blood, serum and a nasopharyngeal or oropharyngeal swab from every participant. Prospective study participants could optionally give additional blood draws and questionnaires over a roughly 2-month period. Before DNA extraction, blood samples from the prospective study were shipped at room temperature or frozen. TCRbeta CDR3 regions were amplified from genomic DNA by means of the immunoSEQ Assay, a bias-controlled multiplex PCR. Per the source publication's procedure: The number of nucleated cells in each sample was estimated from the amplification of reference gene primers within the assay. To quantify the absolute abundance of each unique TCRbeta CDR3 rearrangement, sequence reads were collapsed and filtered. Productive Simpson clonality was computed per sample as the square root of Simpson's diversity index over productive rearrangements. The table comes from immuneACCESS by way of TCRdb, which keeps in-frame sequences with V and J called. Part of the clones is missing from these tables; in studies checked, under half for an unresolved V gene and the rest for unknown reasons. That table furnishes V, J and clone size, whereas the DNA furnished D and trimming. This sample holds around 150,000 clones; 84% were observed only once. 3% to 4% of the sample goes to the ten largest clones.

Recombination linked TRBV7-2 to TRBJ2-3; a tentative D call is TRBD2 (6 bases match). The sequence was obtained from a woman aged 45-65 years with acute COVID-19. Source material: PBMCs or T cells enriched from blood (not recorded which). CDR3 region: CASSPGLEPDTQYF. The nucleotides are TGTGCCAGCAGCCCGGGACTTGAACCAGATACGCAGTATTTT.